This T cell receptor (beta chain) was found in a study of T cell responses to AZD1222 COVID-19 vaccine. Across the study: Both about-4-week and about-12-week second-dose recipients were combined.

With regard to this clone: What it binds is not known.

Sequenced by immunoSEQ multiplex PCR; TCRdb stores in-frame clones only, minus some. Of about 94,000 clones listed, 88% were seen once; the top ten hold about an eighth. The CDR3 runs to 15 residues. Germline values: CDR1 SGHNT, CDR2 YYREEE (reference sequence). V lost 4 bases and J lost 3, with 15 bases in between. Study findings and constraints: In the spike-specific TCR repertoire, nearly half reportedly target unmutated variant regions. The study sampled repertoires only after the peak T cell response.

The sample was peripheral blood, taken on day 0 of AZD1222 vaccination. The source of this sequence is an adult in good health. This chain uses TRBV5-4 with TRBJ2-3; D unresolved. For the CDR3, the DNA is TGTGCCAGCAGCCCTGCCCGGACGATTACAGATACGCAGTATTTT. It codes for CASSPARTITDTQYF.